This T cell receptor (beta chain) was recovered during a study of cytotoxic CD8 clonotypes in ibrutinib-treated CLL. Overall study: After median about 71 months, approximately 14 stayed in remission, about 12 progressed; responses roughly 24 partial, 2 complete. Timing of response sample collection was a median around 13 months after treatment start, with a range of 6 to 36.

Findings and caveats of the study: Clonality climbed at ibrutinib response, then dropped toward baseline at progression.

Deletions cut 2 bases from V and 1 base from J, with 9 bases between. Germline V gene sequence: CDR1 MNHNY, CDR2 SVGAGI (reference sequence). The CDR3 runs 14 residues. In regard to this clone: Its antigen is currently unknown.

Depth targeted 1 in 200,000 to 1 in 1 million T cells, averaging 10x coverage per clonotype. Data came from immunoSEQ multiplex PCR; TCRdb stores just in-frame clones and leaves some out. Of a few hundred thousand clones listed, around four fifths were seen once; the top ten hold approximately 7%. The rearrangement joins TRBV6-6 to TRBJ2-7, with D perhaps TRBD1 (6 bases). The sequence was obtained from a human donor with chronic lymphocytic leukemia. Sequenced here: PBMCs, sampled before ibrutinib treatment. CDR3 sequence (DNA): TGTGCCAGCAGTTACGGGCAGGGGTCCTACGAGCAGTACTTC. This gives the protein CASSYGQGSYEQYF.